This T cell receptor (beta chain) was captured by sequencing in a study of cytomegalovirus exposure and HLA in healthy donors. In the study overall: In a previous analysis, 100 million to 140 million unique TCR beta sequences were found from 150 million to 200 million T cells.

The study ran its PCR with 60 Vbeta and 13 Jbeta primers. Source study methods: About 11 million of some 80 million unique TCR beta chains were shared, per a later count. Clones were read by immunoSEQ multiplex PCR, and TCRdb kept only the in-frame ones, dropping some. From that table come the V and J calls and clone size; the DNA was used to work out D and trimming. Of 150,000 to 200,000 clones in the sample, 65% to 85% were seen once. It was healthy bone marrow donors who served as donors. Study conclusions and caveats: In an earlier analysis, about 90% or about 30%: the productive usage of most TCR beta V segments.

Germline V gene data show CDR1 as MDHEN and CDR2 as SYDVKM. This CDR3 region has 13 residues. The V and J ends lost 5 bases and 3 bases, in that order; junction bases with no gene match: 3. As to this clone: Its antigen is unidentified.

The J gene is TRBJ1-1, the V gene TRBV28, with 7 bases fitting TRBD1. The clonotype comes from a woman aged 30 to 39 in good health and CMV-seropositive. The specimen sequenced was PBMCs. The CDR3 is CASSTTGDTEAFF. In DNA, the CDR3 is TGTGCCAGCAGTACCACAGGGGACACTGAAGCTTTCTTT.